This T cell receptor beta chain comes out of a study of blood T cell repertoires in COVID-19. Study at large: The study drew acute and convalescent COVID-19 samples from the United States, Italy and Spain.

The protocol was immunoSEQ multiplex PCR, while the TCRdb copy is restricted to in-frame clones and leaves out a portion. The data hold under 450,000 clones, with just over 90% observed a single time. The V and J ends lost 6 bases and 5 bases respectively, with 28 bases between them. CDR3 length equals 18 residues. The germline V gene has CDR1 MDHEN and CDR2 SYDVKM. All exposed participants met a person with COVID-19 within 2 weeks before entering the study. Sequences were obtained from PBMCs or T cells enriched from blood (not recorded which). This sequence joins TRBV28 and TRBJ1-1, with a tentative D call TRBD1 (5 bases). This clonotype was sampled from a middle-aged woman who had been exposed to COVID-19. The CDR3 DNA reads as TGTGCCAGCAGCTCAGTGAGAAGGACACAGACCATGGGGACTGAAGCTTTCTTT. Its translation is CASSSVRRTQTMGTEAFF.